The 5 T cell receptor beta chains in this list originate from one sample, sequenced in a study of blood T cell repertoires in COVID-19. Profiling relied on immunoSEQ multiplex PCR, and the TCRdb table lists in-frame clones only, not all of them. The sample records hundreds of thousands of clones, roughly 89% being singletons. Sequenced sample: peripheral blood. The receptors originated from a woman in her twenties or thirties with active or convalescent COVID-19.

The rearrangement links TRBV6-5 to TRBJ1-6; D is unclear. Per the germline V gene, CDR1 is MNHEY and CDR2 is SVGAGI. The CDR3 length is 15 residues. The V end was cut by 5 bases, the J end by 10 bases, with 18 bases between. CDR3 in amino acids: CASSPSLPRESPLHF. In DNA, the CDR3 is TGTGCCAGCAGTCCCAGCCTCCCTAGAGAATCACCCCTCCACTTT.

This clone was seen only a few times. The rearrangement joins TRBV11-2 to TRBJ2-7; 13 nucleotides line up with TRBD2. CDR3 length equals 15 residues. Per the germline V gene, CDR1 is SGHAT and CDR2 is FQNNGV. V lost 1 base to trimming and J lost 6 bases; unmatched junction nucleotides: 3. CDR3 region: CASSLALAGGFEQYF. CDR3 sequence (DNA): TGTGCCAGCAGCTTAGCACTAGCGGGAGGGTTCGAGCAGTACTTC.

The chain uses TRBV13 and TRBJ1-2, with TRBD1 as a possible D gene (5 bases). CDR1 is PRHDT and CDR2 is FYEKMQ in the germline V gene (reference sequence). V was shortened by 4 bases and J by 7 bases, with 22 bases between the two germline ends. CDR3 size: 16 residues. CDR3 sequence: CASSSPDDGLRGGYTF. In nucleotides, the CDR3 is TGTGCCAGCAGCTCACCCGACGACGGCCTAAGGGGTGGCTACACCTTC.

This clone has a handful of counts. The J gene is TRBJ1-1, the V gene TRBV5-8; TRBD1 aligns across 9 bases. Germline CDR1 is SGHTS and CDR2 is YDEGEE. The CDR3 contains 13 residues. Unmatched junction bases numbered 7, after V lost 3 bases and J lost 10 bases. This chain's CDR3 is CASSSTQGARAFF. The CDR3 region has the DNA TGTGCCAGCAGCTCGACACAGGGGGCTCGAGCTTTCTTT.

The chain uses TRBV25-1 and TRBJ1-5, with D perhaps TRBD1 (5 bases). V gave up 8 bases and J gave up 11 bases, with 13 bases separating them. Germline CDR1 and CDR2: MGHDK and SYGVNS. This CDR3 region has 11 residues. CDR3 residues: CASDGGGAQHF. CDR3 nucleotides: TGTGCCAGCGATGGTGGAGGGGCCCAGCATTTT.